A single sample is the source of the 31 T cell receptor beta chains below, sequenced in a study of post-analysis software for immune sequencing data. Libraries were made from TCR beta cDNA, and they carried unique molecular identifiers. TCRdb called the PCR reads again in MiXCR, with one record for every CDR3 protein. The repertoire holds 400,000 to 500,000 distinct CDR3 sequences, with about 40% as singletons. These receptors' antigens are unknown. Study-wide findings and caveats: TRBV5-6, TRBV5-1 and TRBV20-1 belonged to a set of a few TRBV segments that were more frequent in patients than controls.

The sequencing sample was made of blood. The receptors were sampled from a girl aged 2 to 9 with multiple sclerosis.

On this clonotype itself: The junction differs from germline at one of its ends, possibly a read error. The J gene is TRBJ2-1, the V gene TRBV13; maybe TRBD1 (6 bases). This CDR3 is built from 14 residues. CDR1 PRHDT and CDR2 FYEKMQ come from the germline V gene (reference sequence). DNA of the CDR3: TGTGCCAGCAGCTCACAGGGCGGCAACAATGAACAGTTCTTC. Amino acids: CASSSQGGNNEQFF.

V usage is TRBV25-1 and J usage is TRBJ2-2; 10 bases agree with TRBD1. This CDR3 has 16 amino acids. Germline V gene sequence: CDR1 MGHDK, CDR2 SYGVNS. V gave up 4 bases and J gave up 6 bases; unmatched junction bases: 8. CDR3 region: CASSGPGTGVPGELFF. CDR3 DNA: TGTGCCAGCAGTGGTCCCGGGACAGGGGTCCCCGGGGAGCTGTTTTTT.

This clonotype was recorded at least ten times. This chain uses TRBV7-9 with TRBJ2-7; possible D gene TRBD1, 7 bases. CDR1 and CDR2 (germline): SEHNR, FQNEAQ (reference sequence). The CDR3 is 14 amino acids. V was pared by 5 bases and J by 1 base, with 12 bases between. Written as DNA, the CDR3 is TGTGCCAGCAGCCTCGCGGGACAGTCCTACGAGCAGTACTTC. It encodes CASSLAGQSYEQYF.

The CDR3 protein is CASSQAGYQETQYF. The CDR3 region has the DNA TGTGCCAGCAGCCAAGCTGGGTATCAAGAGACCCAGTACTTC. The chain recombines TRBV3-1 with TRBJ2-5, with no clear D. Germline lookup yields CDR1 LGHDT and CDR2 YNNKEL (reference sequence). V was shortened by 1 base and J by 2 bases, with 8 bases between the two germline ends. CDR3 length equals 14 residues.

About this clonotype itself: A read error may produce the germline difference seen at one junction end. The rearrangement uses TRBV7-2 and TRBJ2-3; 9 bases line up with TRBD2. Germline V gene sequence: CDR1 SGHTA, CDR2 FQGNSA. This CDR3 has 15 amino acids. CDR3 residues: CVSSQTSGRRNTQYF. Written as DNA, the CDR3 is TGTGTCAGCAGCCAGACTAGCGGCAGGCGGAATACGCAGTATTTT.

The table lists this clonotype with a few counts. The chain links TRBV5-1 to TRBJ2-3; D is uncertain. The CDR3 has 19 residues. The germline V gene encodes CDR1 SGHRS and CDR2 YFSETQ. V lost 0 bases, J lost 0 bases, and 20 bases lay in between. CDR3 sequence reads: CASSLGRTKRVSSTDTQYF. In DNA, the CDR3 is TGCGCCAGCAGCTTGGGACGGACCAAACGCGTCTCTAGCACAGATACGCAGTATTTT.

The table lists this clonotype with a few counts. This chain links TRBV5-8 with TRBJ2-1, with 10 bases fitting TRBD2. V lost 0 bases to trimming and J lost 4 bases; unmatched junction nucleotides: 7. The CDR3 is 17 amino acids. The germline CDR1 and CDR2 sequences are SGHTS and YDEGEE. The CDR3: CASSLEGGLAVYNEQFF. The CDR3 DNA is TGTGCCAGCAGCTTGGAAGGTGGACTAGCGGTATACAATGAGCAGTTCTTC.

In this sample, this clonotype turned up a few times. The chain joins TRBV7-9 to TRBJ2-1; tentatively, D is TRBD1 (5 bases). The CDR3 spans 17 residues. Germline assignment: CDR1 SEHNR and CDR2 FQNEAQ (reference sequence). Trimming took off 1 base at V and 0 bases at J, with 13 bases between the two ends. The DNA for the CDR3 is TGTGCCAGCAGCTTAGGAGAGGCAGGGTACTCCTACAATGAGCAGTTCTTC. Its protein is CASSLGEAGYSYNEQFF.

This clonotype was seen only a few times. The chain is built from TRBV28 and TRBJ2-5, with 9 bases lining up with TRBD1. Germline trimming cut 4 bases from V and 5 bases from J; bases unmatched to any gene: 11. Germline V gives CDR1 MDHEN, CDR2 SYDVKM. This CDR3 is 16 amino acids long. CDR3 coding DNA: TGTGCCAGCAGTTCCCCCCGACAGGGGGAATTGGAGACCCAGTACTTC. Encoded protein: CASSSPRQGELETQYF.

This clonotype has a single count. The chain carries TRBV4-1 and TRBJ2-1, with TRBD2 identical over 10 bases. The end of the DNA fits TRBJ2-7 better, so the J call may be wrong. Germline lookup yields CDR1 MGHRA and CDR2 YSYEKL. The length of the CDR3 is 16 residues. In DNA, the CDR3 is TGCGCCAGCAGCCAACCAACTAGCGGGGCCTACAATGAGCAGTACTTC. Its translation: CASSQPTSGAYNEQYF.

This clonotype has only one observation. The rearrangement joins TRBV12-3 or TRBV12-4 to TRBJ2-7; 11 nucleotides line up with TRBD2. V shed 6 bases and J 5 bases; nucleotides not matched to a gene: 12. The CDR3 spans 16 residues. This CDR3 reads CASSYYSGRAEDEQYF. As DNA, the CDR3 is TGTGCCAGCAGCTATTATAGCGGGAGGGCCGAGGACGAGCAGTACTTC.

This sequence joins TRBV12-5 and TRBJ2-3, with TRBD2 identical over 12 bases. In germline, CDR1 is LGHNT, CDR2 FRNRAP. The CDR3 length is 16 residues. V lost 2 bases to trimming and J lost 3 bases; unmatched junction nucleotides: 3. The CDR3 region has the DNA TGTGCTAGTGGTTTGACGACTAGCGGGAGAACAGATACGCAGTATTTT. Translating it yields CASGLTTSGRTDTQYF.

This clonotype was picked up many times. J is TRBJ2-1 and V is TRBV20-1, with D possibly matching TRBD1 (5 bases). CDR3 length equals 12 residues. Germline V lookup: CDR1 DFQATT, CDR2 SNEGSKA (reference sequence). V lost 3 bases and J 5 bases, leaving 8 bases between the germline ends. The CDR3 here is CSARSRDNEQFF. The DNA of the CDR3 is TGCAGTGCTAGGTCCAGGGACAATGAGCAGTTCTTC.

This chain joins TRBV20-1 and TRBJ2-1; TRBD2 is a possible D gene (5 bases). V shed 0 bases and J shed 5 bases, with 26 bases lying between them. This CDR3 has 19 residues. Germline V CDR1 and CDR2: DFQATT, SNEGSKA (reference sequence). CDR3 protein: CSARDHQVAGLGGDNEQFF. In DNA form, the CDR3 reads TGCAGTGCTAGAGATCACCAGGTCGCGGGTCTCGGAGGCGACAATGAGCAGTTCTTC.

DNA of the CDR3: TGTGCCAGCAGCCGGGTCGGGGAAGAGGATTCACCCCTCCACTTT. Protein: CASSRVGEEDSPLHF. This sequence joins TRBV9 and TRBJ1-6; D gene ambiguous. V was trimmed by 4 bases and J by 8 bases, leaving 16 bases between them. The CDR3 runs 15 residues. CDR1 SGDLS and CDR2 YYNGEE come from the germline V gene. The full variable domain, with the rest looked up from reference TRBV9 and TRBJ1-6, is DSGVTQTPKHLITATGQRVTLRCSPRSGDLSVYWYQQSLDQGLQFLIQYYNGEERAKGNILERFSAQQFPDLHSELNLSSLELGDSALYFCASSRVGEEDSPLHFGNGTRLTVT.

This rearrangement joins TRBV12-3 or TRBV12-4 to TRBJ1-1, with 7 bases that match TRBD1. Trimming took 6 bases from V and 1 from J; bases not matched to a gene: 14. The CDR3 consists of 17 residues. CDR3 amino acids: CASRFVRLGQTNTEAFF. In nucleotides, the CDR3 is TGTGCCAGCAGGTTCGTCCGCCTGGGACAGACGAACACTGAAGCTTTCTTT.

This clonotype was counted between two and nine times. V and J are TRBV11-2 and TRBJ2-7; D remains unclear. V lost 2 bases to trimming and J lost 3 bases, with 11 bases between them. The CDR3 sequence is 14 residues long. The germline V gene encodes CDR1 SGHAT and CDR2 FQNNGV. This CDR3 reads CASSLRVLFYEQYF. The DNA for the CDR3 is TGTGCCAGCAGCTTACGAGTGCTGTTCTACGAGCAGTACTTC.

V and J are TRBV20-1 and TRBJ1-5, with TRBD1 matching 9 bases. Germline assignment: CDR1 DFQATT and CDR2 SNEGSKA (reference sequence). This CDR3 spans 14 amino acids. V lost 5 bases and J lost 7; bases outside the gene matches: 9. In DNA form, the CDR3 reads TGCAGTGCTGGGAGACAGGGGGTAGGACAGCCCCAGCATTTT. Its translation: CSAGRQGVGQPQHF.

The J gene is TRBJ2-3, the V gene TRBV5-1; tentative D call: TRBD2 (5 bases). Germline V gene data show CDR1 as SGHRS and CDR2 as YFSETQ. V was clipped by 5 bases and J by 4 bases, with 11 bases between them. This CDR3 contains 13 residues. The DNA of the CDR3 is TGCGCCAGCAGATCCGGGGAATCAGATACGCAGTATTTT. It is translated as CASRSGESDTQYF.

The J gene is TRBJ2-3, the V gene TRBV5-1; 10 bases agree with TRBD1. The germline V gene has CDR1 SGHRS and CDR2 YFSETQ. The length of the CDR3 is 15 residues. The V and J ends lost 4 bases and 6 bases, in that order; junction bases with no gene match: 8. As DNA, the CDR3 is TGCGCCAGCAGCCCGGGACAGGGGATTGGGGATACGCAGTATTTT. It translates to CASSPGQGIGDTQYF.

This rearrangement joins TRBV29-1 to TRBJ2-3; TRBD2 aligns across 7 bases. Germline values: CDR1 SQVTM, CDR2 ANQGSEA. With 4 bases clipped from V and 2 bases from J, the junction kept 9 bases outside the gene matches. This CDR3 is built from 15 residues. The CDR3 nucleotides read TGCAGCGTTGTGGTTAGCGGGCCCGTCACAGATACGCAGTATTTT. It encodes CSVVVSGPVTDTQYF.

The chain has TRBV7-2 and TRBJ1-1, with 9 bases lining up with TRBD1. V trimming: 3 bases; J trimming: 6 bases; junction bases outside the gene matches: 2. The CDR3 is 13 residues long. Germline CDR1 and CDR2: SGHTA and FQGNSA. This CDR3 reads CASSFGQGSEAFF. DNA for the CDR3: TGTGCCAGCAGCTTTGGACAGGGGTCTGAAGCTTTCTTT.

The rearrangement joins TRBV27 to TRBJ2-3, with TRBD1 as a possible D gene (5 bases). Germline V gives CDR1 MNHEY, CDR2 SMNVEV (reference sequence). The CDR3 is 18 amino acids. Trimming left V 2 bases short and J 0 bases short, with 18 bases between. CDR3: CASSLIGAQALSTDTQYF. CDR3 sequence (DNA): TGTGCCAGCAGTTTAATAGGGGCCCAGGCTCTTAGCACAGATACGCAGTATTTT.

The chain uses TRBV20-1 and TRBJ1-2; 8 nucleotides match TRBD1. V lost 6 bases, J lost 3 bases, and 6 bases stayed unmatched. Germline V gene sequence: CDR1 DFQATT, CDR2 SNEGSKA (reference sequence). The CDR3 length is 13 residues. CDR3 amino acids: CSAITGGDYGYTF. CDR3 bases: TGCAGTGCCATAACAGGGGGGGACTATGGCTACACCTTC.

The rearrangement joins TRBV29-1 to TRBJ2-5, with a tentative D call TRBD2 (7 bases). V lost 6 bases and J lost 11, with 22 bases in between. The CDR3 runs to 13 residues. Germline V gene data show CDR1 as SQVTM and CDR2 as ANQGSEA. In DNA, the CDR3 is TGCAGCGTGGGGGGGTTGGGGGGCCAGGAGCAGTACTTC. This codes for CSVGGLGGQEQYF.

The V and J genes are TRBV6-1 and TRBJ2-5; maybe TRBD1 (8 bases). The DNA end favors TRBJ2-7, so the J call may be wrong. This CDR3 region has 14 residues. Germline CDR1 is MNHNS and CDR2 is SASEGT. The DNA of the CDR3 is TGTGCCAGCAGCGCACAGGGGGGGCTGGACGAGCAGTACTTC. Its translation: CASSAQGGLDEQYF.

A few counts support this clonotype. This rearrangement joins TRBV29-1 to TRBJ2-3; 9 bases match TRBD2. J lost 6 bases, V lost 8 bases, and 9 bases had no gene match. The CDR3 consists of 13 residues. Per germline, CDR1 SQVTM and CDR2 ANQGSEA. CDR3 nucleotides: TGCAGCTGCGGCGGACTAGCGACTGATACGCAGTATTTT. This sequence encodes CSCGGLATDTQYF.

This clonotype has a handful of counts. The rearrangement joins TRBV6-1 to TRBJ1-2; TRBD1 might be the D (5 bases). Germline V gene lookup returns CDR1 MNHNS and CDR2 SASEGT. V gave up 1 base and J gave up 4 bases, with 10 bases separating them. This CDR3 is built from 14 residues. The CDR3 nucleotides read TGTGCCAGCAGTGAAGGGGGACGGTCCTATGGCTACACCTTC. This encodes CASSEGGRSYGYTF.

The count of this clonotype is one. The chain uses TRBV7-3 and TRBJ2-5; 8 bases fit TRBD2. CDR3 length: 15 amino acids. J gave up 11 bases and V 1 base, and 12 bases lay outside the gene matches. Germline V gene sequence: CDR1 SGHTA, CDR2 FQGTGA. The CDR3 spells CASSLILAEYNEQYF. The CDR3 DNA sequence: TGTGCCAGCAGCTTAATACTAGCGGAATACAATGAGCAGTACTTC.

This clonotype has more than one count but fewer than ten. The J gene is TRBJ2-5, the V gene TRBV7-9; TRBD1 agrees at 7 bases. This CDR3 region has 14 residues. CDR1 and CDR2 from the germline V gene are SEHNR and FQNEAQ (reference sequence). V lost 5 bases to trimming and J lost 5 bases; unmatched junction nucleotides: 8. The CDR3 DNA sequence: TGTGCCAGCAGCCAACAGGGGATTAAGGAGACCCAGTACTTC. Protein: CASSQQGIKETQYF.

This sequence joins TRBV3-1 and TRBJ1-3; D unresolved. The V gene's germline CDR1 is LGHDT and CDR2 YNNKEL (reference sequence). V was cut by 2 bases and J by 5 bases, with 10 bases left in between. The CDR3 contains 14 residues. DNA for the CDR3: TGTGCCAGCAGCCAACGAAGGGCTAGAAACACCATATATTTT. Translated: CASSQRRARNTIYF.